The rows below give T cell receptor beta chains drawn from one sample of a study of T cell responses to AZD1222 COVID-19 vaccine. Sequencing was performed with immunoSEQ multiplex PCR; in TCRdb, only in-frame clones are kept and a portion is missing. The sample carries some 160,000 clones, 87% recorded once. This specimen consisted of peripheral blood, obtained 28 days after the second AZD1222 dose. All receptors derive from an adult who received the AZD1222 COVID-19 vaccine. The CDR3 runs from the conserved cysteine through the conserved F or W. D genes are given only for firm matches. Size tells how often a clone was seen (once, few, many) or the class of an expanded clone, and some rows leave it out.

d_call,j_call,v_call,clone_size,cdr3_nt,cdr3_aa
-,TRBJ1-4,TRBV5-1,once,TGCGCCAGTTTGCTCGACCCTGGGGATGAAAAACTGTTTTTT,CASLLDPGDEKLFF
TRBD1,TRBJ1-1,TRBV19,-,TGTGCCAGTAGCCCTACAGGGGCGCAGACTGAAGCTTTCTTT,CASSPTGAQTEAFF
-,TRBJ1-4,TRBV18,-,TGTGCCAGCTCACCGGATCTCAGCGAAAAACTGTTTTTT,CASSPDLSEKLFF
-,TRBJ1-2,TRBV27,-,TGTGCCAGCAGTCCGGCCGCAGGAATTGTAAGGGGTAGCGTCGGCTACACCTTC,CASSPAAGIVRGSVGYTF
-,TRBJ1-1,TRBV12-5,-,TGTGCTAGTGAATTATACTCCTTGAACACTGAAGCTTTCTTT,CASELYSLNTEAFF
-,TRBJ1-5,TRBV7-2,-,TGTGCCAGCAGCTTACCCGCCCAGGGACAGCCCCAGCATTTT,CASSLPAQGQPQHF
-,TRBJ1-5,TRBV27,-,TGTGCCAGCAGTTTAGGGCCCCATCAGCCCCAGCATTTT,CASSLGPHQPQHF
-,TRBJ1-1,TRBV25-1,once,TGTGCCAGCATCTGGGGGACTGAAGCTTTCTTT,CASIWGTEAFF
-,TRBJ2-7,TRBV4-1,-,TGCGCCAGCAGCCAAGATCTTGCCTACGAGCAGTACTTC,CASSQDLAYEQYF
-,TRBJ1-2,TRBV12-3/TRBV12-4,-,TGTGCCAGCAGCATGACAGCGTATGGCTACACCTTC,CASSMTAYGYTF
TRBD1,TRBJ1-2,TRBV3-1/TRBV3-2,-,TGTGCCAGCAGCCAAAGGGCAGGGGGTGGCTACACCTTC,CASSQRAGGGYTF
TRBD2,TRBJ2-1,TRBV6-4,-,TGTGCCAGCAGTGTTAGCGGGGCCCGCTACAATGAGCAGTTCTTC,CASSVSGARYNEQFF
-,TRBJ1-2,TRBV18,-,TGTGCCAGCTCACCGCCAGGTGAAGGGGGAAGTTATGGCTACACCTTC,CASSPPGEGGSYGYTF
-,TRBJ1-3,TRBV29-1,-,TGCAGCGTTAAGATGTCGGGGGCCGGAAACACCATATATTTT,CSVKMSGAGNTIYF
-,TRBJ1-2,TRBV18,-,TGTGCCAGCTCACCCGGCTTGTCCTATGGCTACACCTTC,CASSPGLSYGYTF
-,TRBJ2-7,TRBV4-3,-,TGCGCCAGCAGTAAGGGGTCCAGCTCCTACGAGCAGTACTTC,CASSKGSSSYEQYF
-,TRBJ2-7,TRBV15,-,TGTGCCACCAGCAGAGGGCAGGGGCGCTCCGAGCAGTACTTC,CATSRGQGRSEQYF
-,TRBJ1-6,TRBV5-6,few,TGTGCCAGCAGCCCGCTTCAGGGCTATAATTCACCCCTCCACTTT,CASSPLQGYNSPLHF
TRBD1,TRBJ2-5,TRBV25-1,-,TGTGCCAGCAGTCCGCCGGGACAGCTTAAAGAGACCCAGTACTTC,CASSPPGQLKETQYF
-,TRBJ2-7,TRBV6-5,few,TGTGCCAGCAGCCCCGGACCCTTGGAGTACTTC,CASSPGPLEYF
-,TRBJ2-5,TRBV11-1,-,TGTGCCAGCAGCCTCGGGGAGAGCGAGACCCAGTACTTC,CASSLGESETQYF
-,TRBJ2-1,TRBV19,-,TGTGCCAGTCGGGCACAGGGAAAAGAGCAGTTCTTC,CASRAQGKEQFF
-,TRBJ2-1,TRBV12-5,-,TGTGCTAGTGGTTTCCTCGGCGCCCTCTCCTACAATGAGCAGTTCTTC,CASGFLGALSYNEQFF
-,TRBJ1-2,TRBV19,once,TGTGCCAGTAGTATAAGGAGCTACTATGGCTACACCTTC,CASSIRSYYGYTF
TRBD2,TRBJ2-2,TRBV4-1,-,TGCGCCAGCAGCCAAGATTTTAGCGGGCGATCTAACACCGGGGAGCTGTTTTTT,CASSQDFSGRSNTGELFF
-,TRBJ2-7,TRBV19,-,TGTGCCAGTAGTAGGTTTATTGGGTTCTCTAACGAGCAGTACTTC,CASSRFIGFSNEQYF
-,TRBJ1-1,TRBV28,-,TGTGCCTCTCGGACGGACTTAATCCTGAACACTGAAGCTTTCTTT,CASRTDLILNTEAFF
TRBD2,TRBJ2-2,TRBV7-9,-,TGTGCCAGCAGCTTAGCAGGGCTAGCGGGGAGCACCGGGGAGCTGTTTTTT,CASSLAGLAGSTGELFF
-,TRBJ1-2,TRBV6-6,-,TGTGCCAGCACACCCGTAGGGCGGCTAGGCTACACCTTC,CASTPVGRLGYTF
TRBD1,TRBJ1-2,TRBV2,-,TGTGCCAGCAGTGAAGAGGGGGCGGCTGGCTACACCTTC,CASSEEGAAGYTF
-,TRBJ1-1,TRBV6-1,-,TGTGCCAGCAGTGAAGCGAGCCCCGAGGGCACTGAAGCTTTCTTT,CASSEASPEGTEAFF